This T cell receptor beta chain appears in the sequencing data of a study of graft-versus-host responses after intestinal transplantation. Produced via immunoSEQ multiplex PCR; TCRdb's table is partial and in-frame only. The data contain approximately 90,000 clones, just over 90% of them singletons. Unmatched junction bases numbered 16, after V lost 4 bases and J lost 8 bases. Germline CDR1 is PRHDT and CDR2 is FYEKMQ (reference sequence). The CDR3 totals 16 residues. Turning to this clone: Its antigen is unidentified.

Study-wide findings and caveats: Allografts of patients with graft-donor T cell macrochimerism showed high graft-versus-host to host-versus-graft clone ratios. Detected in recipient marrow were GvH clones, some of which were first observed in ileum or blood.

This rearrangement joins TRBV13 to TRBJ1-2, with 7 bases lining up with TRBD1. This sequence was found in a human donor who received an intestinal transplant. The sample consisted of unstimulated CD8+ T cells sorted from spleen or lymph node cells, taken before intestinal transplant. CDR3 loop: CASSSNSADRVEGYTF. The CDR3 DNA reads as TGTGCCAGCAGCTCCAATTCCGCCGACAGGGTGGAGGGCTACACCTTC.